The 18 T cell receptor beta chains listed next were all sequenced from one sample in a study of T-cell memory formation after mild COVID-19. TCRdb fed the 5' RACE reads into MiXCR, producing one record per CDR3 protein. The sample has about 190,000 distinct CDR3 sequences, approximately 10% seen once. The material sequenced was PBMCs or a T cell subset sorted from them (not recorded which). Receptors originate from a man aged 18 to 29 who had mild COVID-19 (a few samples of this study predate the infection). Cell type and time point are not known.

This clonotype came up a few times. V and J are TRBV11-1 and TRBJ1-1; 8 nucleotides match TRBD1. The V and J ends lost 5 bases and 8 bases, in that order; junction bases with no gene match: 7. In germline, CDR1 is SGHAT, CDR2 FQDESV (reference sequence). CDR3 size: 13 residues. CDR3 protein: CASSPGQGLEAFF. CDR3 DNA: TGTGCCAGCAGCCCCGGACAGGGCCTCGAAGCTTTCTTT.

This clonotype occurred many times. This chain's CDR3 is CASSLAGGLSYNEQFF. CDR3 sequence (DNA): TGCGCCAGCAGCTTGGCCGGGGGTCTCTCCTACAATGAGCAGTTCTTC. J is TRBJ2-1 and V is TRBV5-1, with D possibly TRBD2 on 6 matching bases. This CDR3 is built from 16 residues. Per the germline V gene, CDR1 is SGHRS and CDR2 is YFSETQ. The V and J ends lost 0 bases and 0 bases respectively, with 10 bases between them. Full variable domain (remainder filled in from reference TRBV5-1 and TRBJ2-1): KAGVTQTPRYLIKTRGQQVTLSCSPISGHRSVSWYQQTPGQGLQFLFEYFSETQRNKGNFPGRFSGRQFSNSRSEMNVSTLELGDSALYLCASSLAGGLSYNEQFFGPGTRLTVL.

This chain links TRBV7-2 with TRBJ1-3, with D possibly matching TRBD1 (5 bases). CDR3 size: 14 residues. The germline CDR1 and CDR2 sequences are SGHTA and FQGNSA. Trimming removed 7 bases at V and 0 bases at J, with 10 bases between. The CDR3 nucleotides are TGTGCCAGCACCCAGGGCCACTCTGGAAACACCATATATTTT. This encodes CASTQGHSGNTIYF.

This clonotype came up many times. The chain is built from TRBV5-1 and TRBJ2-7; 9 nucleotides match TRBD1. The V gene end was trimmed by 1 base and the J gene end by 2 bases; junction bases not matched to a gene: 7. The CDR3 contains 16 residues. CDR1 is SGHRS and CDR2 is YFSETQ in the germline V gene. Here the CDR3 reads CASSLSVDRGPYEQYF. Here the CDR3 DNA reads TGCGCCAGCAGCTTGTCTGTGGACAGGGGCCCCTACGAGCAGTACTTC.

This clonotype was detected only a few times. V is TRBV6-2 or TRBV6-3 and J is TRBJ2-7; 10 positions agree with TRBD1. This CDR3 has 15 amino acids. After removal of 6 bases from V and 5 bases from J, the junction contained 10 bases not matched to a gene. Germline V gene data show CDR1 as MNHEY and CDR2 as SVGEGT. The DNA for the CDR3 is TGTGCCAGCAGGCCACGGGACAGGGGCACCCACGAGCAGTACTTC. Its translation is CASRPRDRGTHEQYF.

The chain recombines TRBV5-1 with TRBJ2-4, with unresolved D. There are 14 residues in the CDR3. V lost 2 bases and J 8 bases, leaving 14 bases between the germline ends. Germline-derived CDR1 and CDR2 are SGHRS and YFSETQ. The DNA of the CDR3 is TGCGCCAGCAGCTTCTCGTCTCCCCCAGACATTCAGTACTTC. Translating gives CASSFSSPPDIQYF. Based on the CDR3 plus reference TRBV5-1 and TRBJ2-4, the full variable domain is KAGVTQTPRYLIKTRGQQVTLSCSPISGHRSVSWYQQTPGQGLQFLFEYFSETQRNKGNFPGRFSGRQFSNSRSEMNVSTLELGDSALYLCASSFSSPPDIQYFGAGTRLSVL.

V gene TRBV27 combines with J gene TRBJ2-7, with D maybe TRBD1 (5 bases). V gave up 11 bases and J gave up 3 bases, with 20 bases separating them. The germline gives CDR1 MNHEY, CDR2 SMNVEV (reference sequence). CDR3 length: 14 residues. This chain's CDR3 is CAASKGSPNYEQYF. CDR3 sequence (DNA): TGTGCCGCAAGTAAGGGGTCCCCCAACTACGAGCAGTACTTC.

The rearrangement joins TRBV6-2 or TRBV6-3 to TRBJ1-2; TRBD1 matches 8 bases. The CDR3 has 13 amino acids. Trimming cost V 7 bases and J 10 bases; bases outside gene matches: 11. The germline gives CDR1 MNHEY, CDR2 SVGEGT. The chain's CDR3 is CASTINSDRAYTF. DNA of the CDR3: TGTGCCAGCACCATCAACTCGGACAGGGCCTACACCTTC.

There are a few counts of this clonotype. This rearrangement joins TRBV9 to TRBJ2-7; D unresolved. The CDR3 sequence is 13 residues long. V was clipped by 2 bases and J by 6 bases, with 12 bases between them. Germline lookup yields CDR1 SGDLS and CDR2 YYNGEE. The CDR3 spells CASSVTPASEQYF. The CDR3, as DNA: TGTGCCAGCAGCGTCACACCAGCAAGCGAGCAGTACTTC.

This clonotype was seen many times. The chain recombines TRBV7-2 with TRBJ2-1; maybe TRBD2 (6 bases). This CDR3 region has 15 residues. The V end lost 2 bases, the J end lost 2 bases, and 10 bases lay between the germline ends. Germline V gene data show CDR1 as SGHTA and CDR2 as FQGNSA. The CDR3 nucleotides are TGTGCCAGCAGCTTATTGGGGGGTCCCTACAATGAGCAGTTCTTC. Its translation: CASSLLGGPYNEQFF.

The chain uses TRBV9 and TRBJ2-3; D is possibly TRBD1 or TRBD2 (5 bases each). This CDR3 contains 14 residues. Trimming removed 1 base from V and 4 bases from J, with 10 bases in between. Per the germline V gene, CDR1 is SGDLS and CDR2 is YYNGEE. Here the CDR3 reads CASSVIEGSDTQYF. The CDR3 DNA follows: TGTGCCAGCAGCGTAATAGAGGGGTCAGATACGCAGTATTTT.

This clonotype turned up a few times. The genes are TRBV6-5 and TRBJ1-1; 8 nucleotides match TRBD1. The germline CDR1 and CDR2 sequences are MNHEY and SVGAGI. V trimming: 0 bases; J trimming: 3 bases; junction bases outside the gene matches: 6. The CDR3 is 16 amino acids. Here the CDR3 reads CASSYSWTGTDTEAFF. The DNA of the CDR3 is TGTGCCAGCAGTTACTCGTGGACAGGGACGGACACTGAAGCTTTCTTT.

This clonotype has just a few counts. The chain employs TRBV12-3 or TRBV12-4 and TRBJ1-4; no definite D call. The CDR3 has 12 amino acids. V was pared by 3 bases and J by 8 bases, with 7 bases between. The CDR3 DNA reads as TGTGCCAGCAGTTTCCAGCCAGAAAAACTGTTTTTT. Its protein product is CASSFQPEKLFF.

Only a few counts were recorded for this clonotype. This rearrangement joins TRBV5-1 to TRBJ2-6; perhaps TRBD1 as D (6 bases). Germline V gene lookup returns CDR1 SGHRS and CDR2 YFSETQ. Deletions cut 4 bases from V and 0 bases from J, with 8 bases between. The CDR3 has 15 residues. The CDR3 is CASSRDISGANVLTF. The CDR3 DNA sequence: TGCGCCAGCAGCCGGGACATCTCTGGGGCCAACGTCCTGACTTTC.

CDR3 DNA sequence: TGCGCCAGCACTCCTACGATCCGGGACCTTACTGAGCAGTACGTC. The encoded protein is CASTPTIRDLTEQYV. The chain employs TRBV5-1 and TRBJ2-7, with D perhaps matching TRBD1 or TRBD2 (5 bases each). V lost 6 bases and J lost 7, with 23 bases in between. The CDR3 extends over 15 amino acids. Germline V lookup: CDR1 SGHRS, CDR2 YFSETQ.

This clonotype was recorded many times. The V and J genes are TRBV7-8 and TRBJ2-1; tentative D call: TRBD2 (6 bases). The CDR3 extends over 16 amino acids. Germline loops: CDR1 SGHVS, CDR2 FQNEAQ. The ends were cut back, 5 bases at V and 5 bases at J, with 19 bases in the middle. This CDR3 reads CASSLRAPGEDNEQFF. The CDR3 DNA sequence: TGTGCCAGCAGCCTAAGGGCTCCGGGGGAGGACAATGAGCAGTTCTTC. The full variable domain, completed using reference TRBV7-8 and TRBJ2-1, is GAGVSQSPRYKVAKRGQDVALRCDPISGHVSLFWYQQALGQGPEFLTYFQNEAQLDKSGLPSDRFFAERPEGSVSTLKIQRTQQEDSAVYLCASSLRAPGEDNEQFFGPGTRLTVL.

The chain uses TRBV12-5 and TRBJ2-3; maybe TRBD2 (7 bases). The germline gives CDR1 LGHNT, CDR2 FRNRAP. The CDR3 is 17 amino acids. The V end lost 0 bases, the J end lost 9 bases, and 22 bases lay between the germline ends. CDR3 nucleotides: TGTGCTAGTGGTTTGGTCGTTGGGGGGGGCCACTCAAAAACGCAGTATTTT. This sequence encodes CASGLVVGGGHSKTQYF.

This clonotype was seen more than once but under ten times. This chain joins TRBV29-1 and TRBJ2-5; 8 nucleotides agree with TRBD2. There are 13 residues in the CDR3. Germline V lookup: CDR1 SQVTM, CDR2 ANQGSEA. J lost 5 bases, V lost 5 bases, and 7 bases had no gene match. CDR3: CSVPGLGLETQYF. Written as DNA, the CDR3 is TGCAGCGTTCCGGGACTAGGATTGGAGACCCAGTACTTC.